The present TCR beta chain was sequenced within a study of blood T cell repertoires in COVID-19. Overall study context: The samples span acute and convalescent COVID-19 from the United States, Italy and Spain. PBMCs, B-cell-depleted T cells, or T cells were the source of the cDNA or gDNA that made up the material.

How the authors handled the data: Reference gene primer amplification gave estimated nucleated cell counts. Measured with immunoSEQ multiplex PCR; TCRdb has only the in-frame clones, and not every one. V, J and clone size derive from that table, while D and trimming were established from the DNA sequence. Altogether some 33,000 clones are present, roughly 84% being singletons, with the ten largest covering about 14%. Trimming removed 6 bases from V and 5 bases from J, with 22 bases in between. Germline V gene sequence: CDR1 MNHEY, CDR2 SVGEGT. The CDR3 contains 16 residues. The chain links TRBV6-2 or TRBV6-3 to TRBJ2-5; TRBD1 is a possible D gene (5 bases). The TCR comes from a human donor in a cohort sampled during active COVID-19. Source material: peripheral blood. The CDR3 region has the DNA TGTGCCAGCAGCCCGAATTTAAGGGGTCCCAGGGAGACCCAGTACTTC. This gives the protein CASSPNLRGPRETQYF.